This TCR beta chain stems from a study of cytomegalovirus exposure and HLA in healthy donors. This CDR3 region has 17 residues. The ends lost 2 bases at V and 0 bases at J; junction bases unmatched: 5. Germline V gene data show CDR1 as MGHRA and CDR2 as YSYEKL. Amplification used 60 Vbeta primers and 13 Jbeta primers. Data came from immunoSEQ multiplex PCR; TCRdb stores just in-frame clones and leaves some out. Altogether about 120,000 clones are present, about four fifths being singletons, with the ten largest covering more than 7%. The source material was PBMCs. The rearrangement joins TRBV4-1 to TRBJ2-1; 9 nucleotides agree with TRBD2. The origin of this receptor is a female donor in good health and CMV-seropositive. The CDR3 protein is CASSQPSGASSYNEQFF. The DNA for the CDR3 is TGCGCCAGCAGCCAACCTAGCGGGGCCAGCTCCTACAATGAGCAGTTCTTC.